What follows are 20 T cell receptor beta chains derived from one specimen sequenced in a study of CD8+CD57+ T cells in acquired aplastic anemia. Profiling that covered TCR beta VDJ and CDR3 relied on genomic DNA as its template. TCRdb reprocessed the reads with MiXCR, giving one entry per CDR3 protein. Among 150,000 to 200,000 distinct CDR3 sequences listed, approximately 49% were seen once. The specimen sequenced was sorted CD4+, CD8+, or CD8+CD57+ T cells (not recorded which) from PBMCs. Receptors were obtained from a human donor in good health.

In DNA, the CDR3 is TGTGCCACCAGCAGAGATTCACAGTATGGCTACACCTTC. Translated, it gives CATSRDSQYGYTF. The rearrangement uses TRBV15 and TRBJ1-2; D uncertain. Per germline, CDR1 LNHNV and CDR2 YYDKDF (reference sequence). The germline V and J ends were trimmed by 0 bases and 5 bases, with 7 bases remaining between them. This CDR3 contains 13 residues. Full variable domain (remainder filled in from reference TRBV15 and TRBJ1-2): DAMVIQNPRYQVTQFGKPVTLSCSQTLNHNVMYWYQQKSSQAPKLLFHYYDKDFNNEADTPDNFQSRRPNTSFCFLDIRSPGLGDTAMYLCATSRDSQYGYTFGSGTRLTVV.

This rearrangement joins TRBV6-2 or TRBV6-3 to TRBJ2-3; D perhaps matches TRBD2 (6 bases). The CDR3 totals 16 residues. Germline loops: CDR1 MNHEY, CDR2 SVGEGT. V lost 2 bases to trimming and J lost 1 base, with 13 bases between them. CDR3 loop: CASSYVGGTGTDTQYF. The CDR3 region has the DNA TGTGCCAGCAGTTACGTGGGCGGGACCGGCACAGATACGCAGTATTTT.

The chain links TRBV24-1 to TRBJ2-3; D ambiguous. The CDR3 sequence is 13 residues long. CDR1 is KGHDR, CDR2 SFDVKD, per germline. Between the trimmed V and J ends, which lost 5 bases and 3 bases, there was a span of 8 bases. CDR3: CATSATATDTQYF. The CDR3 DNA reads as TGTGCCACCAGTGCTACGGCAACAGATACGCAGTATTTT.

This chain links TRBV6-1 with TRBJ2-1, with 11 nucleotides matching TRBD2. This CDR3 region has 15 residues. CDR1 and CDR2 from the germline V gene are MNHNS and SASEGT. Trimming cost V 5 bases and J 6 bases; bases outside gene matches: 6. The CDR3 region has the DNA TGTGCCAGCAGTCTAGCTAGCGGGAGGATCAATGAGCAGTTCTTC. This gives the protein CASSLASGRINEQFF.

The CDR3 region is CASSPQGGLANYGYTF. The CDR3 DNA sequence: TGTGCCAGCTCACCTCAAGGTGGATTAGCTAACTATGGCTACACCTTC. The chain combines TRBV6-1 with TRBJ1-2; D call uncertain. Germline-derived CDR1 and CDR2 are MNHNS and SASEGT. The CDR3 contains 16 residues. The V gene lost 8 bases and the J gene lost 0 bases, with 19 bases spanning the gap.

The chain links TRBV7-6 to TRBJ2-1, with 14 bases fitting TRBD2. Germline CDR1 SGHVS, CDR2 FNYEAQ. V dropped 5 bases and J dropped 7; count of bases not matched to a gene: 13. CDR3 length: 18 amino acids. CDR3 sequence reads: CASSRTPGLAGELNEQFF. Here the CDR3 DNA reads TGTGCCAGCAGCCGAACACCGGGACTAGCGGGAGAACTGAATGAGCAGTTCTTC.

The rearrangement uses TRBV24-1 and TRBJ2-5, with TRBD2 as a possible D gene (6 bases). V was pared by 3 bases and J by 5 bases, with 12 bases between. This CDR3 region has 14 residues. Germline V gene lookup returns CDR1 KGHDR and CDR2 SFDVKD. The CDR3 sequence: CATSDTGTEETQYF. In DNA, the CDR3 is TGTGCCACCAGTGATACCGGGACTGAGGAGACCCAGTACTTC.

This clonotype was observed at least ten times. The J gene is TRBJ2-3, the V gene TRBV11-1; D gene ambiguous. CDR1 and CDR2 from the germline V gene are SGHAT and FQDESV (reference sequence). V dropped 2 bases and J dropped 1 base, with 13 bases sitting between them. The CDR3 contains 16 residues. CDR3 DNA sequence: TGTGCCAGCAGCTTACAAGGCAGCAGACGCACAGATACGCAGTATTTT. Translating it yields CASSLQGSRRTDTQYF.

The V call is TRBV20-1, the J call TRBJ2-7; TRBD2 aligns across 9 bases. The closer fit of TRBJ2-5 to the DNA end suggests the J call may be wrong. The CDR3 contains 14 residues. CDR1 is DFQATT and CDR2 is SNEGSKA in the germline V gene (reference sequence). The CDR3 DNA reads as TGCAGTGCTAGTAGTAGCGGGGGCCAAGAGACCCAGTACTTC. Protein sequence: CSASSSGGQETQYF.

The CDR3 reads CASSKTGWTQYF. In nucleotides, the CDR3 is TGTGCCAGCAGCAAGACAGGGTGGACGCAGTATTTT. The chain couples TRBV7-9 to TRBJ2-3, with 7 bases aligning to TRBD1. There are 12 residues in the CDR3. V lost 5 bases to trimming and J lost 9 bases; unmatched junction nucleotides: 5. Germline V gives CDR1 SEHNR, CDR2 FQNEAQ (reference sequence). The full variable domain, with the rest looked up from reference TRBV7-9 and TRBJ2-3, is DTGVSQNPRHKITKRGQNVTFRCDPISEHNRLYWYRQTLGQGPEFLTYFQNEAQLEKSRLLSDRFSAERPKGSFSTLEIQRTEQGDSAMYLCASSKTGWTQYFGPGTRLTVL.

The genes are TRBV12-3 or TRBV12-4 and TRBJ1-2; no clear D. V dropped 4 bases and J dropped 0 bases, with 15 bases sitting between them. CDR3 length equals 16 residues. The CDR3 sequence: CASSSPDRYSNYGYTF. The DNA for the CDR3 is TGTGCCAGCAGTTCACCCGACCGCTACTCTAACTATGGCTACACCTTC.

J is TRBJ1-4 and V is TRBV5-4; 8 positions match TRBD1. Trimming removed 2 bases from V and 5 bases from J; junction bases left unmatched: 5. Germline loops: CDR1 SGHNT, CDR2 YYREEE (reference sequence). The CDR3 has 15 amino acids. As DNA, the CDR3 is TGTGCCAGCAGCTTCGACAGGGGAAGAAATGAAAAACTGTTTTTT. Amino acid sequence: CASSFDRGRNEKLFF.

This clonotype has ten or more counts. The chain couples TRBV29-1 to TRBJ1-1, with D uncertain. CDR3 length equals 12 residues. Trimming left V 2 bases short and J 4 bases short, with 8 bases between. CDR1 and CDR2 (germline): SQVTM, ANQGSEA. The CDR3 is CSVEPKGTEAFF. The CDR3 nucleotides read TGCAGCGTTGAACCAAAAGGCACTGAAGCTTTCTTT.

This clonotype has a count of ten or more. V gene TRBV30 combines with J gene TRBJ2-7; no reliable D call. Germline values: CDR1 GTSNPN, CDR2 SVGIG (reference sequence). Trimming removed 0 bases from V and 0 bases from J, with 3 bases in between. The CDR3 runs 12 residues. CDR3 nucleotides: TGTGCCTGGAGTGTCCTCTCCTACGAGCAGTACTTC. Translation: CAWSVLSYEQYF.

V gene TRBV27 combines with J gene TRBJ1-6, with 8 nucleotides matching TRBD1. CDR1 MNHEY and CDR2 SMNVEV come from the germline V gene (reference sequence). This CDR3 has 15 amino acids. Losses at the gene ends were 0 bases for V and 6 bases for J; bases not matched to a gene: 1. CDR3 bases: TGTGCCAGCAGTTTATCGGACAGGGCTAATTCACCCCTCCACTTT. Amino acids: CASSLSDRANSPLHF.

The V gene is TRBV5-1, the J gene TRBJ1-3; D not certain. V was pared by 5 bases and J by 3 bases, with 12 bases between. From germline, CDR1 is SGHRS and CDR2 YFSETQ. This CDR3 spans 14 amino acids. CDR3 sequence: CASRRRTDGNTIYF. In DNA form, the CDR3 reads TGCGCCAGCAGACGGAGGACCGATGGAAACACCATATATTTT. Full variable domain (outside the CDR3, taken from reference TRBV5-1 and TRBJ1-3): KAGVTQTPRYLIKTRGQQVTLSCSPISGHRSVSWYQQTPGQGLQFLFEYFSETQRNKGNFPGRFSGRQFSNSRSEMNVSTLELGDSALYLCASRRRTDGNTIYFGEGSWLTVV.

This clonotype was seen repeatedly, ten times or more. The chain joins TRBV5-1 to TRBJ2-7; D may be TRBD2 (6 bases). There are 14 residues in the CDR3. Germline lookup yields CDR1 SGHRS and CDR2 YFSETQ. The V and J ends lost 7 bases and 4 bases respectively, with 18 bases between them. The CDR3 nucleotides are TGCGCCAGCGGCTACGGGGGATCCGGGTACGAGCAGTACTTC. It is translated as CASGYGGSGYEQYF. Complete variable domain (other parts from reference TRBV5-1 and TRBJ2-7): KAGVTQTPRYLIKTRGQQVTLSCSPISGHRSVSWYQQTPGQGLQFLFEYFSETQRNKGNFPGRFSGRQFSNSRSEMNVSTLELGDSALYLCASGYGGSGYEQYFGPGTRLTVT.

A note on this clonotype: This could be a read error, since a much larger clone is one nucleotide away. The V and J genes are TRBV12-3 or TRBV12-4 and TRBJ2-2; 9 nucleotides agree with TRBD2. V lost 10 bases to trimming and J lost 2 bases; unmatched junction nucleotides: 11. This CDR3 has 16 amino acids. The CDR3 loop is CATTAGGGGNTGELFF. CDR3 nucleotide sequence: TGTGCCACCACAGCGGGAGGTGGGGGTAACACCGGGGAGCTGTTTTTT.

This clonotype has more than one count but fewer than ten. This chain connects TRBV9 to TRBJ2-7, with D perhaps matching TRBD1 (6 bases). CDR1 SGDLS and CDR2 YYNGEE come from the germline V gene. This CDR3 contains 14 residues. V lost 1 base, J lost 2 bases, and 10 bases lay in between. The CDR3 DNA sequence: TGTGCCAGCAGCGTAACGGACAGCCCCTACGAGCAGTACTTC. It codes for CASSVTDSPYEQYF.

This clonotype was seen repeatedly, ten times or more. The chain links TRBV7-2 to TRBJ1-2; 11 bases agree with TRBD1. The germline V gene encodes CDR1 SGHTA and CDR2 FQGNSA. J lost 4 bases, V lost 5 bases, and 3 bases had no gene match. The CDR3 contains 14 residues. The CDR3 sequence is CASSPGTGGYGYTF. The CDR3 DNA is TGTGCCAGCAGCCCTGGGACAGGGGGCTATGGCTACACCTTC.